The clone carrying this T cell receptor beta chain was detected ten times or more. Its antigen is currently unknown. V gave up 11 bases and J gave up 3 bases, with 17 bases separating them. CDR3 length: 14 residues. Looked up from germline, CDR1 is MDHEN and CDR2 is SYDVKM. This entry belongs to a study of Graves' ophthalmopathy and Graves' hyperthyroidism. Study information: Investigators collected peripheral blood at initial diagnosis, before any treatment was given. Regarding the study as a whole: The model forecast ophthalmopathy progression, reaching roughly 71% sensitivity and 72% to 80% specificity.

Among the exclusions were patients with other autoimmune diseases, uncontrolled infections, pregnancy or lactation. Diagnosis used clinical symptoms, serum thyroxine, TRAb, thyroid ultrasound and orbital computed tomography. Researchers took RNA transcripts and amplified TCR beta CDR3 regions from them. RT-PCR was first run with HTBI primers, then multiplex PCR in a second round. TCRdb called the multiplex PCR reads again in MiXCR, with one record for every CDR3 protein. Here the sample spans 340,000 or so distinct CDR3 sequences, roughly 15% being singletons. The source of this sequence is an adult man with Graves' ophthalmopathy. The V call is TRBV28, the J call TRBJ1-5, with TRBD1 as a possible D gene (6 bases). The specimen sequenced was peripheral blood. In nucleotides, the CDR3 is TGTGCCGCCCTTTCCGGACAGCACAATCAGCCCCAGCATTTT. It encodes CAALSGQHNQPQHF.